These T cell receptor beta chains were read from a single sample in a study of T cell repertoires and HLA-DP antigens. Which antigens these TCRs recognize remains unknown. Libraries were prepared by immunoSEQ multiplex PCR; TCRdb keeps only in-frame clonotypes and omits some of them. In the table there are approximately 110,000 clones, 80% to 95% of which are singletons. Input material: CD4+ T cells from PBMCs. Every receptor here comes from a woman younger than 35 in good health and CMV-seronegative. Each CDR3 is given with its conserved first and last residue. A D gene is named only where the DNA matches it firmly. Clone size is given for some rows only: seen once, a few or many times, or a class if the clone is expanded.

CDR3: CAWSFGTFGEQYF
DNA: TGTGCCTGGAGTTTCGGGACCTTCGGGGAGCAGTACTTC
size: once
V: TRBV30
J: TRBJ2-7
D: .

CDR3: CASSPQGRDEQYF
DNA: TGTGCCAGCAGCCCCCAAGGGCGCGACGAGCAGTACTTC
size: few
V: TRBV7-6
J: TRBJ2-7
D: .

CDR3: CASSESGWNTGELFF
DNA: TGTGCCAGCAGTGAAAGCGGATGGAACACCGGGGAGCTGTTTTTT
size: .
V: TRBV6-1
J: TRBJ2-2
D: .

CDR3: CASSPDNRSGNTIYF
DNA: TGTGCCAGCTCGCCCGACAATCGCTCTGGAAACACCATATATTTT
size: .
V: TRBV18
J: TRBJ1-3
D: .

CDR3: CASSLSRGRDTQYF
DNA: TGTGCCAGCAGTTTATCCAGGGGACGAGATACGCAGTATTTT
size: .
V: TRBV28
J: TRBJ2-3
D: .

CDR3: CASRDQSQGAFYGYTF
DNA: TGTGCCAGCAGAGACCAATCACAGGGGGCTTTCTATGGCTACACCTTC
size: .
V: TRBV7-9
J: TRBJ1-2
D: TRBD1

CDR3: CASSLTGSSSYNEQFF
DNA: TGTGCCAGCAGCTTGACAGGTTCGAGCTCCTACAATGAGCAGTTCTTC
size: .
V: TRBV7-3
J: TRBJ2-1
D: .

CDR3: CASSPRDGNSGNTIYF
DNA: TGTGCCAGCAGCCCCCGGGACGGCAACTCTGGAAACACCATATATTTT
size: .
V: TRBV5-5
J: TRBJ1-3
D: .

CDR3: CASSLVLQGNTEAFF
DNA: TGTGCCAGCAGCTTAGTGTTACAGGGAAACACTGAAGCTTTCTTT
size: .
V: TRBV7-2
J: TRBJ1-1
D: .

CDR3: CASSPPGGAWRSQFF
DNA: TGTGCCAGCAGCCCTCCCGGGGGGGCATGGAGATCGCAGTTCTTC
size: once
V: TRBV9
J: TRBJ2-1
D: TRBD2

CDR3: CASSAEGLGLAGGETQYF
DNA: TGCGCCAGCAGCGCTGAGGGCCTTGGACTAGCGGGAGGGGAGACCCAGTACTTC
size: once
V: TRBV4-1
J: TRBJ2-5
D: TRBD2

CDR3: CASSQTGLPKETQYF
DNA: TGCGCCAGCAGCCAAACAGGTCTCCCGAAAGAGACCCAGTACTTC
size: .
V: TRBV4-1
J: TRBJ2-5
D: .

CDR3: CASSGYRATSNQPQHF
DNA: TGTGCCAGCTCAGGATACAGGGCTACTAGCAATCAGCCCCAGCATTTT
size: once
V: TRBV18
J: TRBJ1-5
D: .

CDR3: CASRRQGQFGYTF
DNA: TGTGCCAGCAGAAGACAGGGCCAATTTGGCTACACCTTC
size: .
V: TRBV28
J: TRBJ1-2
D: TRBD1

CDR3: CASTGGRADEQFF
DNA: TGTGCCAGTACGGGCGGGAGGGCTGATGAGCAGTTCTTC
size: .
V: TRBV7-9
J: TRBJ2-1
D: TRBD2

CDR3: CASSIVSGQPQHF
DNA: TGTGCCAGTAGTATAGTATCAGGTCAGCCCCAGCATTTT
size: .
V: TRBV19
J: TRBJ1-5
D: .

CDR3: CASSPRYWDRSNQPQHF
DNA: TGTGCCAGCAGTCCCCGATATTGGGACCGGTCCAATCAGCCCCAGCATTTT
size: .
V: TRBV28
J: TRBJ1-5
D: .

CDR3: CSVEGPGRRNTGELFF
DNA: TGCAGCGTTGAAGGCCCCGGGCGGCGGAACACCGGGGAGCTGTTTTTT
size: .
V: TRBV29-1
J: TRBJ2-2
D: .

CDR3: CASSSKGLANTGELFF
DNA: TGCGCCAGCAGCTCGAAGGGCCTCGCGAACACCGGGGAGCTGTTTTTT
size: .
V: TRBV5-1
J: TRBJ2-2
D: .

CDR3: CASSFRASNEQFF
DNA: TGTGCCAGCAGCTTCCGAGCTTCCAATGAGCAGTTCTTC
size: few
V: TRBV11-3
J: TRBJ2-1
D: .

CDR3: CASSLGPTGSGTDTQYF
DNA: TGCGCCAGCAGCTTGGGCCCCACAGGGTCCGGCACAGATACGCAGTATTTT
size: .
V: TRBV5-1
J: TRBJ2-3
D: .

CDR3: CASGLMVAGVYEQFF
DNA: TGTGCTAGTGGTTTGATGGTAGCGGGAGTTTATGAGCAGTTCTTC
size: .
V: TRBV12-5
J: TRBJ2-1
D: TRBD2

CDR3: CASSPAAHRGGEKLFF
DNA: TGTGCCAGCAGCCCCGCCGCCCACAGGGGAGGTGAAAAACTGTTTTTT
size: .
V: TRBV9
J: TRBJ1-4
D: TRBD1

CDR3: CASSKGSSGNTIYF
DNA: TGTGCCAGCAGCAAAGGGAGCTCTGGAAACACCATATATTTT
size: .
V: TRBV21-1
J: TRBJ1-3
D: .

CDR3: CASLKKSGRNQISGANVLTF
DNA: TGTGCCAGTCTCAAGAAAAGCGGGAGGAACCAGATCTCTGGGGCCAACGTCCTGACTTTC
size: .
V: TRBV27
J: TRBJ2-6
D: TRBD2

CDR3: CASSLGTVGAKNIQYF
DNA: TGTGCCAGCAGTCTCGGGACAGTTGGAGCCAAAAACATTCAGTACTTC
size: .
V: TRBV28
J: TRBJ2-4
D: TRBD1

CDR3: CASRFAGGPSDEQFF
DNA: TGTGCCAGCAGGTTTGCGGGGGGTCCCTCGGATGAGCAGTTCTTC
size: .
V: TRBV2
J: TRBJ2-1
D: TRBD2

CDR3: CASSIDGSSNQPQHF
DNA: TGTGCCAGCAGCATAGACGGAAGCAGCAATCAGCCCCAGCATTTT
size: .
V: TRBV5-4
J: TRBJ1-5
D: .

CDR3: CASSLRAARVFSYNEQFF
DNA: TGTGCCAGCAGTTTGCGAGCAGCGAGGGTATTCTCCTACAATGAGCAGTTCTTC
size: once
V: TRBV27
J: TRBJ2-1
D: .

CDR3: CASRSFVRRLTDTQYF
DNA: TGTGCCAGCAGATCATTCGTTCGGCGGCTCACAGATACGCAGTATTTT
size: .
V: TRBV27
J: TRBJ2-3
D: .

CDR3: CASSFPQVNSPLHF
DNA: TGTGCCAGCAGTTTCCCCCAAGTTAATTCACCCCTCCACTTT
size: .
V: TRBV28
J: TRBJ1-6
D: .

CDR3: CASHRGGGPYEQYF
DNA: TGTGCCAGCCATAGAGGAGGGGGACCCTACGAGCAGTACTTC
size: once
V: TRBV11-2
J: TRBJ2-7
D: .

CDR3: CASSVTESTDTQYF
DNA: TGTGCCAGCAGTGTGACAGAGAGCACAGATACGCAGTATTTT
size: .
V: TRBV28
J: TRBJ2-3
D: .

CDR3: CASSLAPIGDSGANVLTF
DNA: TGTGCCAGCAGCTTAGCCCCGATCGGGGATTCTGGGGCCAACGTCCTGACTTTC
size: .
V: TRBV11-2
J: TRBJ2-6
D: .

CDR3: CASRSGTRLTGELFF
DNA: TGTGCCAGCAGAAGCGGGACTAGGCTCACCGGGGAGCTGTTTTTT
size: .
V: TRBV6-6
J: TRBJ2-2
D: TRBD2

CDR3: CASSSRQGVLATNEKLFF
DNA: TGTGCCAGCAGCTCGAGACAGGGGGTGTTGGCAACTAATGAAAAACTGTTTTTT
size: .
V: TRBV7-8
J: TRBJ1-4
D: TRBD1

CDR3: CASSGPGQGDYGYTF
DNA: TGCGCCAGCAGCGGCCCGGGACAGGGAGACTATGGCTACACCTTC
size: .
V: TRBV4-1
J: TRBJ1-2
D: TRBD1

CDR3: CAISGGRESGNQPQHF
DNA: TGTGCCATCAGTGGGGGGCGGGAGAGCGGCAATCAGCCCCAGCATTTT
size: .
V: TRBV10-3
J: TRBJ1-5
D: .

CDR3: CASSIYRGRDQLTEAFF
DNA: TGCGCCAGCAGCATCTACAGGGGGCGCGACCAGCTCACTGAAGCTTTCTTT
size: .
V: TRBV5-1
J: TRBJ1-1
D: TRBD1

CDR3: CASSASLPGANVLTF
DNA: TGTGCCAGCAGCGCCAGCTTGCCTGGGGCCAACGTCCTGACTTTC
size: once
V: TRBV7-2
J: TRBJ2-6
D: .

CDR3: CASSIRVTGELFF
DNA: TGTGCCAGTAGTATCCGCGTCACCGGGGAGCTGTTTTTT
size: once
V: TRBV19
J: TRBJ2-2
D: .

CDR3: CASSVGTSGVIHTDTQYF
DNA: TGTGCCAGCAGCGTCGGGACTAGCGGGGTGATACACACAGATACGCAGTATTTT
size: .
V: TRBV9
J: TRBJ2-3
D: TRBD2

CDR3: CASSPAGTSGEQFF
DNA: TGCGCCAGCAGCCCGGCCGGGACTAGCGGTGAGCAGTTCTTC
size: .
V: TRBV5-1
J: TRBJ2-1
D: TRBD2

CDR3: CASSLSGPMDGYTF
DNA: TGCGCCAGCAGCTTATCCGGGCCAATGGATGGCTACACCTTC
size: .
V: TRBV5-1
J: TRBJ1-2
D: .

CDR3: CASSPDPLAGAAYEQYF
DNA: TGTGCCAGCAGTCCAGATCCCCTAGCGGGGGCTGCCTACGAGCAGTACTTC
size: .
V: TRBV28
J: TRBJ2-7
D: TRBD2

CDR3: CASSSRPMPADTQYF
DNA: TGTGCCAGCAGCTCCAGACCAATGCCTGCAGATACGCAGTATTTT
size: .
V: TRBV7-3
J: TRBJ2-3
D: .

CDR3: CASSLEGVSNQPQHF
DNA: TGCGCCAGCAGCTTGGAAGGGGTTAGCAATCAGCCCCAGCATTTT
size: .
V: TRBV5-1
J: TRBJ1-5
D: .

CDR3: CASSIVGRKNIQYF
DNA: TGTGCCAGTAGTATAGTGGGGCGGAAAAACATTCAGTACTTC
size: .
V: TRBV19
J: TRBJ2-4
D: .

CDR3: CSVYNPGQHDEKLFF
DNA: TGCAGCGTTTACAATCCGGGACAGCATGACGAAAAACTGTTTTTT
size: .
V: TRBV29-1
J: TRBJ1-4
D: TRBD1

CDR3: CASSRLGREAFF
DNA: TGTGCCAGCAGCCGGTTGGGCCGTGAAGCTTTCTTT
size: .
V: TRBV6-5
J: TRBJ1-1
D: .

CDR3: CASSTRVGEKLFF
DNA: TGTGCCAGCAGTACCAGGGTTGGAGAAAAACTGTTTTTT
size: .
V: TRBV6-4
J: TRBJ1-4
D: .